The clone carrying this TCR beta chain was detected many times. Its antigen is not identified. TCRdb itself ran the RACE reads through MiXCR, one entry per CDR3 protein. The table shows about 70,000 distinct CDR3 sequences, with roughly 9.8% occurring only once. The data are from a study of human T cells and chemical hapten exposure. Overall study: On roughly 2 cm by roughly 2 cm of upper inner arm skin, sensitization was performed with 2% DPC. Study-wide findings and caveats: Sensitization with DPC brought no change to TCRs above 1 in 1000 in frequency.

CDR1 and CDR2 from the germline V gene are LGHNA and YSLEER. The CDR3 totals 16 residues. V shed 0 bases, J shed 5 bases, and the junction held 6 bases outside the gene matches. Time point noted: pre-sensitization, week 0. The treatment here: therapeutic diphenylcyclopropenone sensitization with weekly scalp DPC. The study enrolled 18 to 70-year-old alopecia patients suitable for DPC. Total RNA extraction was carried out from unfractionated whole blood. Specimen: whole blood, collected in connection with sensitization to the hapten diphenylcyclopropenone (DPC). This clonotype was obtained from a woman between 45 and 60 years old with alopecia areata. Some clones in this sample may be carry-over from other donors' samples. The chain combines TRBV4-3 with TRBJ1-4, with TRBD1 matching over 7 bases. The CDR3 coding sequence is TGCGCCAGCAGCCAAGAAGCGGGACAGTGGAATGAAAAACTGTTTTTT. Its protein product is CASSQEAGQWNEKLFF.